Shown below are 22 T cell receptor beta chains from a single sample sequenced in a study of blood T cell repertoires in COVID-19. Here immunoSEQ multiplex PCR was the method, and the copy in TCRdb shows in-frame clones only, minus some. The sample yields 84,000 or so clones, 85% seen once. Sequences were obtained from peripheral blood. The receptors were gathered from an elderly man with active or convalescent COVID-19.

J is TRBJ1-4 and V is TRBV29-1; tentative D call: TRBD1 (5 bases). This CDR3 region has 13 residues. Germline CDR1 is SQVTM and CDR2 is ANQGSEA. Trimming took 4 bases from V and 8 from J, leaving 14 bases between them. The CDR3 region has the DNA TGCAGCGTTGTAGGGGTGGAGGGGGAAAAACTGTTTTTT. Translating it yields CSVVGVEGEKLFF. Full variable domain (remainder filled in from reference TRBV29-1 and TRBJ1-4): SAVISQKPSRDICQRGTSLTIQCQVDSQVTMMFWYRQQPGQSLTLIATANQGSEATYESGFVIDKFPISRPNLTFSTLTVSNMSPEDSSIYLCSVVGVEGEKLFFGSGTQLSVL.

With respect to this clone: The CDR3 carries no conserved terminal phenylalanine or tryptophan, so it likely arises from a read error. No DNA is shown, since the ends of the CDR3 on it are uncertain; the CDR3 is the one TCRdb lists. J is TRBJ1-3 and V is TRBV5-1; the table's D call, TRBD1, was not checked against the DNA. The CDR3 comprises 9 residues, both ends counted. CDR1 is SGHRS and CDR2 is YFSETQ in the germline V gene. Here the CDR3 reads CASSRKGQE.

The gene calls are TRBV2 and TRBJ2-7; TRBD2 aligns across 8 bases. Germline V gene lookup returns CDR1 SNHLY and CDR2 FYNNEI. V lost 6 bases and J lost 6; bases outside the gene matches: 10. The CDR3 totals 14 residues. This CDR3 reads CASSEAGTRSEQYV. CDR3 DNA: TGTGCCAGCAGCGAGGCCGGGACTAGGAGCGAGCAGTACGTC.

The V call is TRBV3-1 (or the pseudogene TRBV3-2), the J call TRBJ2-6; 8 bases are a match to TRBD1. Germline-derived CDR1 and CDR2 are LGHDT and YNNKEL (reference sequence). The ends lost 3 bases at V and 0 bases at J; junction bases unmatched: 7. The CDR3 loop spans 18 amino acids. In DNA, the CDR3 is TGTGCCAGCAGCCATTGGACAGGGCCAAGCTCTGGGGCCAACGTCCTGACTTTC. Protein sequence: CASSHWTGPSSGANVLTF.

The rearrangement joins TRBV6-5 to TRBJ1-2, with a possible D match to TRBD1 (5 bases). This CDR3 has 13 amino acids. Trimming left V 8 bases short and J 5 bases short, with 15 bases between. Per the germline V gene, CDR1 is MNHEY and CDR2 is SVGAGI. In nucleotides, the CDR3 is TGTGCCAGCGGGCTTGGGGAGGGGTATGGCTACACCTTC. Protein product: CASGLGEGYGYTF.

The CDR3 nucleotides read TGTGCCAGCAGGGGACAGGGGGCTGATTCACCCCTCCACTTT. This sequence encodes CASRGQGADSPLHF. The V gene is TRBV2, the J gene TRBJ1-6; TRBD1 agrees at 12 bases. CDR3 length: 14 amino acids. Germline V CDR1 and CDR2: SNHLY, FYNNEI. V lost 6 bases and J lost 8; bases outside the gene matches: 2.

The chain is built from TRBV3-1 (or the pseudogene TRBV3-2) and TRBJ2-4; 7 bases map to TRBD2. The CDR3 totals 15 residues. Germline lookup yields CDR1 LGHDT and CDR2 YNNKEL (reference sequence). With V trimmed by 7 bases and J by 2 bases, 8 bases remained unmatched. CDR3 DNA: TGTGCCAGCACCCTACGCGGGAGTACCAAAAACATTCAGTACTTC. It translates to CASTLRGSTKNIQYF.

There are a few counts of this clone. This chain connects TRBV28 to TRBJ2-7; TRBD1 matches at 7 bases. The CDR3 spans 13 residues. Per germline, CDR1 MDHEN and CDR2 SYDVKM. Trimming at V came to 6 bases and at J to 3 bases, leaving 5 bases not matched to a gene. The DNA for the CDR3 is TGTGCCAGCAGCACGACAGGGAACTACGAGCAGTACGTC. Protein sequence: CASSTTGNYEQYV.

This CDR3 is CASLPGTVSEKLFF. The CDR3 DNA reads as TGTGCCAGCCTCCCCGGGACAGTGAGTGAAAAACTGTTTTTT. The chain links TRBV2 to TRBJ1-4, with TRBD1 matching 7 bases. This CDR3 is 14 amino acids long. Germline assignment: CDR1 SNHLY and CDR2 FYNNEI. With 8 bases clipped from V and 7 bases from J, the junction kept 10 bases outside the gene matches.

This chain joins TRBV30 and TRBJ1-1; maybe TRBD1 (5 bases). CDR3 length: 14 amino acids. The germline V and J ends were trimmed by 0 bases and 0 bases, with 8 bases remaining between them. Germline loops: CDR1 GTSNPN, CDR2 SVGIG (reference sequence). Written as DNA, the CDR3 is TGTGCCTGGAGTGTAGGACAACTGAACACTGAAGCTTTCTTT. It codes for CAWSVGQLNTEAFF.

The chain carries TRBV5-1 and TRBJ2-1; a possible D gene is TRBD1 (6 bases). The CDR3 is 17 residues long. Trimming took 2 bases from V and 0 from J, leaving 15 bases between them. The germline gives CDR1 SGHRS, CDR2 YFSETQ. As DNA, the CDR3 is TGCGCCAGCAGCTTCCGGACAGTGATAAGCTCCTACAATGAGCAGTTCTTC. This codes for CASSFRTVISSYNEQFF.

The CDR3 here is CASSNTIGGKRETQYF. The CDR3 DNA reads TGTGCCAGCAGCAATACCATCGGGGGGAAGAGAGAGACCCAGTACTTC. This chain links TRBV6-2 or TRBV6-3 with TRBJ2-5; TRBD2 matches at 7 bases. This CDR3 is built from 16 residues. The V segment lost 6 bases and the J segment 4 bases; nucleotides outside the gene matches: 14. The germline CDR1 and CDR2 sequences are MNHEY and SVGEGT.

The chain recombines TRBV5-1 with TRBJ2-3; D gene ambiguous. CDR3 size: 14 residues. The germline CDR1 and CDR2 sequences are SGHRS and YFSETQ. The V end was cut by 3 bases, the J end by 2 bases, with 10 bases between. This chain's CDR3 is CASSSRSSTDTQYF. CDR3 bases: TGCGCCAGCAGCTCCAGGTCTTCCACAGATACGCAGTATTTT.

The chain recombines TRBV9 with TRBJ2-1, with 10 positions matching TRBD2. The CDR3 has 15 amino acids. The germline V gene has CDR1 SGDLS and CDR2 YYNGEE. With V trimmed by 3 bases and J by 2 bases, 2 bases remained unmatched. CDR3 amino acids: CASSETSGPYNEQFF. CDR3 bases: TGTGCCAGCAGCGAGACTAGCGGGCCCTACAATGAGCAGTTCTTC.

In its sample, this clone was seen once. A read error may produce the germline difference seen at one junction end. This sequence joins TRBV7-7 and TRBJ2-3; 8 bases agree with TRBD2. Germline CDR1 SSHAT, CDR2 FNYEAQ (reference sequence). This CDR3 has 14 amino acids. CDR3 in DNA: TGTGCTAGCAGCTTCGGACTAGCCGCAGATACGCAGTATTTT. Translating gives CASSFGLAADTQYF.

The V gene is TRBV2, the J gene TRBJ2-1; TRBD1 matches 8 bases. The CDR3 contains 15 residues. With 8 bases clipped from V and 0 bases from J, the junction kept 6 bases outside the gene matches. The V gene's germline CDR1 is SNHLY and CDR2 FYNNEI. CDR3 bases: TGTGCCAGCGGACAGGGAAGGAGCTCCTACAATGAGCAGTTCTTC. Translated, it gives CASGQGRSSYNEQFF.

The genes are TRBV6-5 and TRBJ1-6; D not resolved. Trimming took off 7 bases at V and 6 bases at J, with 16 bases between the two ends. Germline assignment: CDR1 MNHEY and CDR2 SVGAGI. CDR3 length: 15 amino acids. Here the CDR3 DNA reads TGTGCCAGCATCAAAGAATCGCCAGTTAATTCACCCCTCCACTTT. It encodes CASIKESPVNSPLHF.

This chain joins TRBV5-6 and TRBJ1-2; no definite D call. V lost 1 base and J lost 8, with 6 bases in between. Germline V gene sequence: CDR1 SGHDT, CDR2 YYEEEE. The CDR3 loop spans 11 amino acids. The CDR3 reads CASSLNFGYTF. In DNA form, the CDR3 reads TGTGCCAGCAGCTTGAACTTCGGCTACACCTTC. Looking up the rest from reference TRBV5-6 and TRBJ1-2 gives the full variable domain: DAGVTQSPTHLIKTRGQQVTLRCSPKSGHDTVSWYQQALGQGPQFIFQYYEEEERQRGNFPDRFSGHQFPNYSSELNVNALLLGDSALYLCASSLNFGYTFGSGTRLTVV.

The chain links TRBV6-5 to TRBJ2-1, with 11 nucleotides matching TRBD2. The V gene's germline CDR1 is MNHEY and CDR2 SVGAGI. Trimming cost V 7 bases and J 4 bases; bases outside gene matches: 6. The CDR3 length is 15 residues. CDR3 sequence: CASILTSGTYNEQFF. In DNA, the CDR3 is TGTGCCAGCATTTTGACTAGCGGGACTTACAATGAGCAGTTCTTC.

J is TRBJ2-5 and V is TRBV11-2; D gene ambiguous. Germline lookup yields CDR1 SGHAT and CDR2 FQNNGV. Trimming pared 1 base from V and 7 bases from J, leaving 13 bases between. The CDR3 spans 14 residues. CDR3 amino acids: CASSLVAVRGTQYF. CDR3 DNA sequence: TGTGCCAGCAGCTTAGTCGCGGTCCGTGGGACCCAGTACTTC.

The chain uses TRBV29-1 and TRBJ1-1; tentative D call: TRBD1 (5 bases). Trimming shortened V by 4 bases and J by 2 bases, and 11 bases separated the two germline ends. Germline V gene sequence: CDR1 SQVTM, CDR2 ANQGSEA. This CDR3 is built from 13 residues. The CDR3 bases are TGCAGCGTTGTGGAACAGGATAACACTGAAGCTTTCTTT. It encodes CSVVEQDNTEAFF.

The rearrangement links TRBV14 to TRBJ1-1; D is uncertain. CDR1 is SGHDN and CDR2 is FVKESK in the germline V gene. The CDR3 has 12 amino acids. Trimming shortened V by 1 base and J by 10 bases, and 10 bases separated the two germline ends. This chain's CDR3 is CASSQAGTRAFF. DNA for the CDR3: TGTGCCAGCAGCCAAGCAGGTACGAGAGCTTTCTTT. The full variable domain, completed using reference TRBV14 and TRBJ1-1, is EAGVTQFPSHSVIEKGQTVTLRCDPISGHDNLYWYRRVMGKEIKFLLHFVKESKQDESGMPNNRFLAERTGGTYSTLKVQPAELEDSGVYFCASSQAGTRAFFGQGTRLTVV.